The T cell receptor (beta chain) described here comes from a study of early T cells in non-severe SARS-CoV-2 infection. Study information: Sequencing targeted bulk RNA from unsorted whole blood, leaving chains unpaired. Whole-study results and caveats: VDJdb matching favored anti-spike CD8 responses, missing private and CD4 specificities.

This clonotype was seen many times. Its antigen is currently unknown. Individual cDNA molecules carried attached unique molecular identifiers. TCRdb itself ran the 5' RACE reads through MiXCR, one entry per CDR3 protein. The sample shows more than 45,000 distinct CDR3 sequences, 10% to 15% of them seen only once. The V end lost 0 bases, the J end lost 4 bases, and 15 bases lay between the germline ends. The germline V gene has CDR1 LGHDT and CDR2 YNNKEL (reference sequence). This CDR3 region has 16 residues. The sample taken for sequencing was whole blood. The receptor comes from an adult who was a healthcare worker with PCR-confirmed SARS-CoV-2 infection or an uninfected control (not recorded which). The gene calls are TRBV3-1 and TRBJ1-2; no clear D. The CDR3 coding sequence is TGTGCCAGCAGCCAAGATATGCGGGAAAGGCCCTATGGCTACACCTTC. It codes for CASSQDMRERPYGYTF.